Each of the 3 T cell receptor beta chains below was sequenced from the same sample in a study of T cell responses to AZD1222 COVID-19 vaccine. The table came from immunoSEQ multiplex PCR; TCRdb's copy has only in-frame clones and leaves some out. The data hold 80,000 to 95,000 clones, with about 90% observed a single time. The sample here was peripheral blood, taken on day 0 of AZD1222 vaccination. These receptors all stem from an adult in good health.

Only one count was recorded for this clone. V is TRBV27 and J is TRBJ2-3, with unresolved D. This CDR3 has 14 residues. Germline V CDR1 and CDR2: MNHEY, SMNVEV (reference sequence). The V end was cut by 3 bases, the J end by 2 bases, with 9 bases between. The CDR3 loop reads CASSFNGNTDTQYF. For the CDR3, the DNA is TGTGCCAGCAGTTTCAATGGGAACACAGATACGCAGTATTTT.

The chain carries TRBV6-2 or TRBV6-3 and TRBJ1-2; D gene uncertain. The CDR3 extends over 11 amino acids. In germline, CDR1 is MNHEY, CDR2 SVGEGT. Trimming took 5 bases from V and 2 from J, leaving 3 bases between them. The CDR3 coding sequence is TGTGCCAGCAGTAAGAACTATGGCTACACCTTC. This encodes CASSKNYGYTF.

This chain connects TRBV9 to TRBJ2-3, with D tentatively TRBD1 or TRBD2 (5 bases each). V shed 4 bases and J shed 3 bases, with 12 bases lying between them. Germline lookup yields CDR1 SGDLS and CDR2 YYNGEE. The CDR3 spans 14 residues. The CDR3 DNA is TGTGCCAGCAGCACAGGACTGTCGACAGATACGCAGTATTTT. The encoded protein is CASSTGLSTDTQYF.